This passage covers 5 T cell receptor beta chains from one sample sequenced in a study of blood T cell repertoires in COVID-19. Profiling relied on immunoSEQ multiplex PCR, and the TCRdb table lists in-frame clones only, not all of them. The sample lists about 150,000 clones; 65% to 85% were seen once. Specimen: peripheral blood. These receptors originate from a young man with COVID-19, enrolled during active disease.

The V and J genes are TRBV9 and TRBJ2-5, with a possible D match to TRBD2 (5 bases). Germline CDR1 reads SGDLS; CDR2 reads YYNGEE. V lost 4 bases to trimming and J lost 1 base, with 14 bases between them. The CDR3 covers 15 residues. In DNA, the CDR3 is TGTGCCAGCAGCCGATCTAGCCTCGGCCAAGAGACCCAGTACTTC. Residues: CASSRSSLGQETQYF.

In its sample, this clone was seen a few times. The chain has TRBV28 and TRBJ1-3; no definite D call. Germline loops: CDR1 MDHEN, CDR2 SYDVKM. This CDR3 is built from 13 residues. V shed 6 bases and J shed 0 bases, with 6 bases lying between them. This chain's CDR3 is CASRYSSGNTIYF. The CDR3 coding sequence is TGTGCCAGCAGATATAGCTCTGGAAACACCATATATTTT.

This clone occurred once. This CDR3 is CASLWGGEQYF. The CDR3 coding sequence is TGTGCCAGCCTCTGGGGAGGTGAGCAGTACTTC. V is TRBV28 and J is TRBJ2-7; D perhaps matches TRBD2 (6 bases). The CDR3 length is 11 residues. Germline CDR1 and CDR2: MDHEN and SYDVKM. V shed 8 bases and J shed 7 bases, with 12 bases lying between them.

The chain recombines TRBV5-4 with TRBJ2-3; the D is unclear. The CDR3 sequence is 14 residues long. Germline V gene lookup returns CDR1 SGHNT and CDR2 YYREEE (reference sequence). Trimming stripped 2 bases from V and 0 bases from J, with 7 bases between. The CDR3 bases are TGTGCCAGCAGCTTTGAGCGTAGCACAGATACGCAGTATTTT. It is translated as CASSFERSTDTQYF. The whole variable domain, remainder taken from reference TRBV5-4 and TRBJ2-3, is ETGVTQSPTHLIKTRGQQVTLRCSSQSGHNTVSWYQQALGQGPQFIFQYYREEENGRGNFPPRFSGLQFPNYSSELNVNALELDDSALYLCASSFERSTDTQYFGPGTRLTVL.

The rearrangement joins TRBV9 to TRBJ2-1; TRBD2 agrees at 11 bases. This CDR3 has 18 amino acids. The V gene end was trimmed by 3 bases and the J gene end by 5 bases; junction bases not matched to a gene: 13. The V gene's germline CDR1 is SGDLS and CDR2 YYNGEE. The CDR3 loop is CASSAYSGRAKWDNEQFF. The DNA for the CDR3 is TGTGCCAGCAGCGCGTATAGCGGGAGGGCCAAGTGGGACAATGAGCAGTTCTTC.